Below, 21 T cell receptor beta chains from the same sample are listed, as sequenced in a study of CD8+ T cells in alopecia areata. Treatment defined: oral pan-JAK inhibitor, 5-10 mg twice daily. RNA was extracted and reverse transcribed into cDNA as the sequencing template. Produced via immunoSEQ multiplex PCR; TCRdb's table is partial and in-frame only. The sample has approximately 180,000 clones, about 54% seen once. The input for sequencing was CD4+ T cells sorted from blood, taken between weeks 55 and 70, from a patient treated with tofacitinib. The receptors come from a human donor with alopecia areata.

This clone was seen more than once but under ten times. V gene TRBV12-5 combines with J gene TRBJ2-2; D is undetermined. CDR1 is LGHNT and CDR2 is FRNRAP in the germline V gene. The CDR3 loop spans 12 amino acids. V lost 6 bases to trimming and J lost 6 bases, with 8 bases between them. The CDR3 nucleotides read TGTGCTAGTGGCCAATGGCCCGGGGAGCTGTTTTTT. Protein product: CASGQWPGELFF.

This sequence joins TRBV5-8 and TRBJ1-1, with 9 bases that match TRBD1. Trimming removed 0 bases from V and 2 bases from J; junction bases left unmatched: 11. CDR3 length: 18 amino acids. Germline assignment: CDR1 SGHTS and CDR2 YDEGEE. This CDR3 reads CASSLAGLGQGGNTEAFF. CDR3 nucleotide sequence: TGTGCCAGCAGCTTGGCCGGCCTGGGACAGGGAGGAAACACTGAAGCTTTCTTT.

This clone was recorded a few times. Written as DNA, the CDR3 is TGCGCCAGCAGCCAAAGTGGGGGACGGCTTGTGCGTGAGCAGTTCTTC. This codes for CASSQSGGRLVREQFF. The V and J genes are TRBV5-1 and TRBJ2-1; D tentatively reads TRBD1 or TRBD2 (5 bases each). From germline, CDR1 is SGHRS and CDR2 YFSETQ. CDR3 length equals 16 residues. V lost 4 bases and J lost 9, with 23 bases in between.

The rearrangement links TRBV2 to TRBJ1-5; 8 nucleotides align to TRBD1. The CDR3 loop spans 14 amino acids. V trimming: 5 bases; J trimming: 7 bases; junction bases outside the gene matches: 7. Germline CDR1 reads SNHLY; CDR2 reads FYNNEI. The DNA for the CDR3 is TGTGCCAGCAGTATTCAGGGGGCAAGACAGCCCCAGCATTTT. Its protein is CASSIQGARQPQHF.

The gene calls are TRBV9 and TRBJ1-1, with a weak D call TRBD1 (5 bases). This CDR3 contains 12 residues. In germline, CDR1 is SGDLS, CDR2 YYNGEE. Between the trimmed V and J ends, which lost 0 bases and 11 bases, there was a span of 11 bases. In DNA, the CDR3 is TGTGCCAGCAGCGTAGTTGGGGGTACGGCTTTCTTT. Translating gives CASSVVGGTAFF.

J is TRBJ2-7 and V is TRBV30, with D tentatively TRBD1 (5 bases). Trimming removed 0 bases from V and 2 bases from J, with 8 bases in between. Germline loops: CDR1 GTSNPN, CDR2 SVGIG (reference sequence). There are 13 residues in the CDR3. In nucleotides, the CDR3 is TGTGCCTGGAGTGTGGACATCGCCTACGAGCAGTACTTC. Translated, it gives CAWSVDIAYEQYF.

This clone was counted a single time. The rearrangement links TRBV29-1 to TRBJ2-5, with D maybe TRBD1 (6 bases). The CDR3 consists of 13 residues. Trimming pared 3 bases from V and 4 bases from J, leaving 12 bases between. The germline CDR1 and CDR2 sequences are SQVTM and ANQGSEA. The CDR3 bases are TGCAGCGTTGATGTTGGCAGGGGAGAGACCCAGTACTTC. It is translated as CSVDVGRGETQYF.

In this sample, this clone turned up a few times. The chain couples TRBV5-1 to TRBJ2-5; D perhaps matches TRBD1 (6 bases). V lost 6 bases and J lost 4, with 13 bases in between. CDR1 and CDR2 from the germline V gene are SGHRS and YFSETQ. CDR3 length: 13 amino acids. The CDR3 nucleotides read TGCGCCAGCACACTGCAGGGGACAGAGACCCAGTACTTC. Translating gives CASTLQGTETQYF.

This clone showed up just a few times. This chain connects TRBV10-3 to TRBJ1-5; TRBD1 might be the D (6 bases). Germline assignment: CDR1 ENHRY and CDR2 SYGVKD. There are 13 residues in the CDR3. With 11 bases removed from V and 6 bases from J, the gap between germline ends came to 17 bases. The CDR3 coding sequence is TGTGCCTCACGCCAGGGGATAGGTCAGCCCCAGCATTTT. It specifies CASRQGIGQPQHF.

The V and J genes are TRBV29-1 and TRBJ2-6, with no clear D. V lost 1 base, J lost 2 bases, and 3 bases lay in between. Germline loops: CDR1 SQVTM, CDR2 ANQGSEA. This CDR3 has 13 amino acids. This chain's CDR3 is CSVEGAGANVLTF. CDR3 sequence (DNA): TGCAGCGTTGAAGGGGCTGGGGCCAACGTCCTGACTTTC.

This clone has only a few counts. The rearrangement joins TRBV5-1 to TRBJ2-2, with 10 bases matching TRBD1. With 0 bases clipped from V and 6 bases from J, the junction kept 11 bases outside the gene matches. Germline V lookup: CDR1 SGHRS, CDR2 YFSETQ. CDR3 length: 18 residues. The CDR3 DNA reads as TGCGCCAGCAGCTTGGCGAGCACCAGACAGGGGGCCGCCGGGGAGCTGTTTTTT. Translating it yields CASSLASTRQGAAGELFF.

The V and J genes are TRBV30 and TRBJ2-5, with 7 bases lining up with TRBD2. Germline lookup yields CDR1 GTSNPN and CDR2 SVGIG (reference sequence). The CDR3 totals 14 residues. V lost 2 bases, J lost 4 bases, and 7 bases stayed unmatched. In DNA form, the CDR3 reads TGTGCCTGGAGTATCCCGGGCGGGGGAGAGACCCAGTACTTC. The encoded protein is CAWSIPGGGETQYF.

CDR3 residues: CATLGTSKETQYF. In nucleotides, the CDR3 is TGTGCCACCCTGGGGACTAGCAAAGAGACCCAGTACTTC. This sequence joins TRBV2 and TRBJ2-5; TRBD2 matches at 9 bases. The germline V gene has CDR1 SNHLY and CDR2 FYNNEI. This CDR3 has 13 residues. V lost 10 bases to trimming and J lost 3 bases; unmatched junction nucleotides: 6.

This clone was seen more than once but under ten times. This sample also contains other DNA sequences that code for the same CDR3. The chain has TRBV29-1 and TRBJ1-5; D uncertain. Germline CDR1 and CDR2: SQVTM and ANQGSEA. With 4 bases removed from V and 0 bases from J, the gap between germline ends came to 4 bases. This CDR3 is 12 amino acids long. CDR3 nucleotide sequence: TGCAGCGTTGGGGATAGCAATCAGCCCCAGCATTTT. The encoded protein is CSVGDSNQPQHF.

This clone was seen a few times. The genes are TRBV23-1 and TRBJ2-1, with TRBD2 identical over 9 bases. TRBV23-1 is classed as an ORF, of uncertain function. V lost 6 bases, J lost 3 bases, and 18 bases stayed unmatched. The CDR3 runs to 19 residues. The CDR3 DNA is TGCGCCAGCAGACCAATCGGGAGGCGGGGGGGACGCCTCTACAATGAGCAGTTCTTC. Translating gives CASRPIGRRGGRLYNEQFF.

This clone was seen more than once but under ten times. CDR3 nucleotides: TGTGCCAGCAGCCAAGATGATGAAAAACTGTTTTTT. Translating it yields CASSQDDEKLFF. The J gene is TRBJ1-4, the V gene TRBV4-2, with no clear D. Trimming cost V 0 bases and J 6 bases, with 2 bases left between them. Per germline, CDR1 LGHNA and CDR2 YNFKEQ. This CDR3 contains 12 residues.

In its sample, this clone was seen many times. The rearrangement uses TRBV19 and TRBJ2-3; possibly TRBD2 for D (6 bases). Germline V gives CDR1 LNHDA, CDR2 SQIVND (reference sequence). V dropped 6 bases and J dropped 0 bases, with 13 bases sitting between them. CDR3 length equals 15 residues. CDR3 DNA sequence: TGTGCCAGTAGCCAGACTAGGACTAGCACAGATACGCAGTATTTT. Translated, it gives CASSQTRTSTDTQYF.

The V call is TRBV12-5, the J call TRBJ2-7; D is ambiguous. From germline, CDR1 is LGHNT and CDR2 FRNRAP. This CDR3 region has 15 residues. Trimming took off 5 bases at V and 3 bases at J, with 17 bases between the two ends. The CDR3 loop is CASGPLLAGDYEQYF. CDR3 bases: TGTGCTAGTGGTCCCCTCCTGGCAGGAGACTACGAGCAGTACTTC.

The count of this clone is one. This specimen includes other DNA sequences encoding the same CDR3. The chain couples TRBV30 to TRBJ2-3; no firm D call. The V end was cut by 3 bases, the J end by 2 bases, with 3 bases between. The length of the CDR3 is 11 residues. Looked up from germline, CDR1 is GTSNPN and CDR2 is SVGIG (reference sequence). CDR3 sequence: CAWSVTDTQYF. DNA of the CDR3: TGTGCCTGGAGCGTCACAGATACGCAGTATTTT.

The J gene is TRBJ2-3, the V gene TRBV6-5, with a tentative D call TRBD2 (7 bases). The CDR3 loop spans 15 amino acids. Germline-derived CDR1 and CDR2 are MNHEY and SVGAGI. V shed 6 bases and J shed 6 bases, with 19 bases lying between them. The CDR3 here is CASRRVAGRGDTQYF. In DNA form, the CDR3 reads TGTGCCAGCAGACGTGTAGCGGGTAGGGGGGATACGCAGTATTTT.

The J gene is TRBJ2-7, the V gene TRBV28; D might be TRBD2 (5 bases). The CDR3 contains 12 residues. The germline V gene has CDR1 MDHEN and CDR2 SYDVKM. The V gene lost 8 bases and the J gene lost 3 bases, with 11 bases spanning the gap. DNA for the CDR3: TGTGCCAGCGCTGAGGGAAACTACGAGCAGTACTTC. Translating gives CASAEGNYEQYF.